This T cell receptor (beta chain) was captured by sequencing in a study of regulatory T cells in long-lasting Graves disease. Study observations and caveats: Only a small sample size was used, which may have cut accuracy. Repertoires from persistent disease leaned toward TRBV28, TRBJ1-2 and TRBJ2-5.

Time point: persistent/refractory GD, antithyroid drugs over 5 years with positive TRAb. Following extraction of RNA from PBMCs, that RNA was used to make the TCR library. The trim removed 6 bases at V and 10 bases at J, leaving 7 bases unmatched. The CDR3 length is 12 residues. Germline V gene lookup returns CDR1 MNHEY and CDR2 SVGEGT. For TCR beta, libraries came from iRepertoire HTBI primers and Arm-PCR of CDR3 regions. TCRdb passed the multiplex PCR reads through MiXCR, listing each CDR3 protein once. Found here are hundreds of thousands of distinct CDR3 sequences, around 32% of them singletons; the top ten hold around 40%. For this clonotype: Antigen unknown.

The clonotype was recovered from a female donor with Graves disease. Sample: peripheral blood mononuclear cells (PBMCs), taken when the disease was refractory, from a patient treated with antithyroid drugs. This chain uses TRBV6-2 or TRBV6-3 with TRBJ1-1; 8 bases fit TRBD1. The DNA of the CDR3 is TGTGCCAGCAGACCTACAGGGGGGGGAGCTTTCTTT. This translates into CASRPTGGGAFF.